This entry describes one TCR beta chain. The record originates from a study of OX40 agonist ivuxolimab in advanced cancers. Exclusion applied to patients with autoimmune disease history or systemic immunosuppression. Using immunoSEQ multiplex PCR, the repertoire was profiled, and TCRdb retains in-frame clones only, with some absent. The sample shows 35,000 to 45,000 clones, approximately 92% of them seen only once. CDR1 is SNHLY and CDR2 is FYNNEI in the germline V gene. V shed 4 bases and J 6 bases; nucleotides not matched to a gene: 7. The CDR3 extends over 14 amino acids. The chain carries TRBV2 and TRBJ2-3; 7 bases are shared with TRBD1. The sequencing used CD4+ or CD8+ T cells sorted from blood, collected in a trial of the OX40 agonist ivuxolimab. This TCR was sampled from an adult with an advanced solid tumor such as melanoma, head and neck, liver or kidney cancer. The CDR3, as DNA: TGTGCCAGCAGTGGACAGGGATTTGACGATACGCAGTATTTT. Translation: CASSGQGFDDTQYF. Together with reference TRBV2 and TRBJ2-3, the CDR3 gives the full variable domain: EPEVTQTPSHQVTQMGQEVILRCVPISNHLYFYWYRQILGQKVEFLVSFYNNEISEKSEIFDDQFSVERPDGSNFTLKIRSTKLEDSAMYFCASSGQGFDDTQYFGPGTRLTVL.